These T cell receptor beta chains were read from a single sample in a study of blood T cells in healthy people across ages. Each CDR3 protein is one row after TCRdb ran MiXCR on the 5' RACE reads. The sample has about 900,000 distinct CDR3 sequences, around 49% seen once; the top ten hold around an eighth. The source material was blood. These receptors were taken from a young man in good health. The CDR3 runs from the conserved cysteine through the conserved F or W. A D gene is named only where the DNA matches it firmly. Expanded clones get a size class; other rows say once, few or many, or leave the size out.

len: 13; j_gene: TRBJ1-2; v_gene: TRBV2; d_gene: .; abundance: .; CDR3aa: CASSEVGYYGYTF; CDR3nt: TGTGCCAGCAGTGAGGTCGGATACTATGGCTACACCTTC
len: 13; j_gene: TRBJ1-6; v_gene: TRBV20-1; d_gene: TRBD1; abundance: few; CDR3aa: CSAADRVLSPLHF; CDR3nt: TGCAGTGCGGCCGACAGGGTTCTATCACCCCTCCACTTT
len: 15; j_gene: TRBJ1-5; v_gene: TRBV2; d_gene: .; abundance: .; CDR3aa: CASSELSGLEQPQHF; CDR3nt: TGTGCCAGCAGTGAACTTTCAGGGCTGGAACAGCCCCAGCATTTT
len: 15; j_gene: TRBJ1-4; v_gene: TRBV4-1; d_gene: .; abundance: .; CDR3aa: CASSQKGDGNEKLFF; CDR3nt: TGCGCCAGCAGCCAAAAGGGGGATGGGAATGAAAAACTGTTTTTT
len: 14; j_gene: TRBJ1-5; v_gene: TRBV3-1; d_gene: .; abundance: few; CDR3aa: CASSQVGRGQPQHF; CDR3nt: TGTGCCAGCAGCCAAGTAGGGCGGGGTCAGCCCCAGCATTTT
len: 14; j_gene: TRBJ1-2; v_gene: TRBV3-1; d_gene: .; abundance: .; CDR3aa: CASSPAAGNYGYTF; CDR3nt: TGTGCCAGCAGCCCCGCGGCGGGGAACTATGGCTACACCTTC
len: 14; j_gene: TRBJ2-7; v_gene: TRBV28; d_gene: TRBD1; abundance: .; CDR3aa: CASSQDRGANEQYF; CDR3nt: TGTGCCAGCAGCCAAGACAGGGGTGCCAACGAGCAGTACTTC
len: 11; j_gene: TRBJ1-2; v_gene: TRBV5-6; d_gene: .; abundance: .; CDR3aa: CASRSYYGYTF; CDR3nt: TGTGCCAGCAGATCTTATTATGGCTACACCTTC
len: 16; j_gene: TRBJ2-7; v_gene: TRBV20-1; d_gene: TRBD2; abundance: few; CDR3aa: CSARVASGGTSYEQYF; CDR3nt: TGCAGTGCTAGAGTGGCTAGCGGGGGGACCTCCTACGAGCAGTACTTC
len: 16; j_gene: TRBJ1-6; v_gene: TRBV15; d_gene: TRBD1; abundance: .; CDR3aa: CATSKDREPYNSPLHF; CDR3nt: TGTGCCACCAGCAAGGACAGGGAACCCTATAATTCACCCCTCCACTTT
len: 12; j_gene: TRBJ2-7; v_gene: TRBV10-3; d_gene: TRBD1; abundance: few; CDR3aa: CAIGTVSYEQYF; CDR3nt: TGTGCCATAGGGACAGTTTCCTACGAGCAGTACTTC
len: 14; j_gene: TRBJ2-1; v_gene: TRBV20-1; d_gene: TRBD2; abundance: few; CDR3aa: CSALAGSSYNEQFF; CDR3nt: TGCAGTGCGTTAGCGGGGTCGTCCTACAATGAGCAGTTCTTC
len: 18; j_gene: TRBJ2-3; v_gene: TRBV29-1; d_gene: TRBD2; abundance: .; CDR3aa: CSVEVYASGGPRTDTQYF; CDR3nt: TGCAGCGTTGAAGTTTATGCTAGCGGGGGACCTCGAACAGATACGCAGTATTTT
len: 15; j_gene: TRBJ2-3; v_gene: TRBV11-3; d_gene: .; abundance: .; CDR3aa: CASSLGGSPGDTQYF; CDR3nt: TGTGCCAGCAGCTTAGGGGGCAGCCCAGGAGATACGCAGTATTTT
len: 15; j_gene: TRBJ2-5; v_gene: TRBV4-3; d_gene: .; abundance: few; CDR3aa: CASSQVMLNRETQYF; CDR3nt: TGCGCCAGCAGCCAAGTTATGTTAAACCGGGAGACCCAGTACTTC
len: 15; j_gene: TRBJ2-3; v_gene: TRBV4-1; d_gene: .; abundance: .; CDR3aa: CASSRRADSTDTQYF; CDR3nt: TGCGCCAGCAGCCGTAGAGCGGATAGCACAGATACGCAGTATTTT
len: 13; j_gene: TRBJ2-7; v_gene: TRBV10-3; d_gene: .; abundance: .; CDR3aa: CAISERQPGEQYF; CDR3nt: TGTGCCATCAGTGAGAGACAGCCGGGGGAGCAGTACTTC
len: 18; j_gene: TRBJ1-1; v_gene: TRBV3-1; d_gene: TRBD1; abundance: few; CDR3aa: CASSQDRGFRGQNTEAFF; CDR3nt: TGTGCCAGCAGCCAAGATAGGGGTTTCAGGGGGCAGAACACTGAAGCTTTCTTT
len: 13; j_gene: TRBJ2-7; v_gene: TRBV27; d_gene: .; abundance: many; CDR3aa: CASSFGRAYEQYF; CDR3nt: TGTGCCAGCAGCTTCGGCAGGGCCTACGAGCAGTACTTC
len: 15; j_gene: TRBJ2-6; v_gene: TRBV11-2; d_gene: TRBD1; abundance: few; CDR3aa: CASSPRDSSNNVLTF; CDR3nt: TGTGCCAGCAGCCCCCGGGACAGCTCTAACAACGTCCTGACTTTC
len: 12; j_gene: TRBJ2-7; v_gene: TRBV6-5; d_gene: .; abundance: .; CDR3aa: CASSPESDEQYF; CDR3nt: TGTGCCAGCAGCCCCGAATCGGACGAGCAGTACTTC
len: 14; j_gene: TRBJ2-1; v_gene: TRBV20-1; d_gene: .; abundance: .; CDR3aa: CSARKRSSYNEQFF; CDR3nt: TGCAGTGCTAGAAAGAGGAGCTCCTACAATGAGCAGTTCTTC
len: 17; j_gene: TRBJ2-3; v_gene: TRBV12-3/TRBV12-4; d_gene: TRBD1; abundance: .; CDR3aa: CASSFEPGQGATDTQYF; CDR3nt: TGTGCCAGCAGTTTCGAGCCGGGACAGGGGGCCACAGATACGCAGTATTTT
len: 15; j_gene: TRBJ2-3; v_gene: TRBV12-3/TRBV12-4; d_gene: .; abundance: .; CDR3aa: CASSFRAERTDTQYF; CDR3nt: TGTGCCAGCAGTTTTCGGGCAGAACGCACAGATACGCAGTATTTT
len: 15; j_gene: TRBJ1-2; v_gene: TRBV9; d_gene: .; abundance: .; CDR3aa: CASSPTPGANYDYTF; CDR3nt: TGTGCCAGCAGCCCGACCCCGGGAGCTAACTATGACTACACCTTC
len: 14; j_gene: TRBJ1-2; v_gene: TRBV9; d_gene: .; abundance: .; CDR3aa: CASSPRLAVYGYTF; CDR3nt: TGTGCCAGCAGCCCCCGCCTGGCCGTCTATGGCTACACCTTC
len: 14; j_gene: TRBJ2-6; v_gene: TRBV6-2/TRBV6-3; d_gene: .; abundance: .; CDR3aa: CATKTTSGANVLTF; CDR3nt: TGTGCCACCAAGACCACCTCTGGGGCCAACGTCCTGACTTTC
len: 13; j_gene: TRBJ1-2; v_gene: TRBV7-2; d_gene: .; abundance: many; CDR3aa: CASSTGQNYGYTF; CDR3nt: TGTGCCAGCAGTACCGGACAGAACTATGGCTACACCTTC
len: 13; j_gene: TRBJ2-5; v_gene: TRBV20-1; d_gene: .; abundance: few; CDR3aa: CSARDKGVETQYF; CDR3nt: TGCAGTGCTAGAGATAAGGGGGTTGAGACCCAGTACTTC
len: 13; j_gene: TRBJ1-2; v_gene: TRBV27; d_gene: .; abundance: .; CDR3aa: CASTRRAGDGYTF; CDR3nt: TGTGCCAGCACGAGGCGGGCGGGGGATGGCTACACCTTC
len: 15; j_gene: TRBJ2-7; v_gene: TRBV2; d_gene: TRBD2; abundance: .; CDR3aa: CASSHEASGPYEQYF; CDR3nt: TGTGCCAGCAGTCACGAGGCTAGCGGCCCCTACGAGCAGTACTTC
len: 18; j_gene: TRBJ2-2; v_gene: TRBV5-1; d_gene: .; abundance: .; CDR3aa: CASSDRTRSQGSPGELFF; CDR3nt: TGCGCCAGCAGCGACCGGACAAGGTCCCAAGGTTCCCCCGGGGAGCTGTTTTTT
len: 18; j_gene: TRBJ2-3; v_gene: TRBV6-2/TRBV6-3; d_gene: TRBD2; abundance: few; CDR3aa: CASSPYSALAGGTDTQYF; CDR3nt: TGTGCCAGCAGTCCGTACAGCGCACTAGCGGGGGGAACAGATACGCAGTATTTT
len: 16; j_gene: TRBJ2-6; v_gene: TRBV6-1; d_gene: .; abundance: .; CDR3aa: CASSDLKPGRANVLTF; CDR3nt: TGTGCCAGCAGTGACCTGAAGCCTGGTAGGGCCAACGTCCTGACTTTC
len: 13; j_gene: TRBJ1-2; v_gene: TRBV14; d_gene: TRBD1; abundance: .; CDR3aa: CASSHMTGRGYTF; CDR3nt: TGTGCCAGCAGCCATATGACAGGGAGGGGCTACACCTTC
len: 14; j_gene: TRBJ2-7; v_gene: TRBV12-3/TRBV12-4; d_gene: .; abundance: few; CDR3aa: CASSLARFLGEQYF; CDR3nt: TGTGCCAGCAGTTTAGCACGGTTTTTGGGCGAGCAGTACTTC
len: 14; j_gene: TRBJ1-2; v_gene: TRBV13; d_gene: TRBD1; abundance: .; CDR3aa: CASSTDRGGYGYTF; CDR3nt: TGTGCCAGCTCAACCGACAGGGGCGGCTATGGCTACACCTTC
len: 14; j_gene: TRBJ2-3; v_gene: TRBV20-1; d_gene: .; abundance: .; CDR3aa: CSARGQGGTDTQYF; CDR3nt: TGCAGTGCTAGAGGACAGGGAGGGACAGATACGCAGTATTTT
len: 19; j_gene: TRBJ2-5; v_gene: TRBV7-2; d_gene: .; abundance: few; CDR3aa: CASSSRLHYLQGSQETQYF; CDR3nt: TGTGCCAGCAGCTCTAGGTTACATTACCTACAGGGCAGCCAAGAGACCCAGTACTTC
len: 14; j_gene: TRBJ2-1; v_gene: TRBV20-1; d_gene: TRBD2; abundance: many; CDR3aa: CSARDSGGVNEQFF; CDR3nt: TGCAGTGCTAGAGATAGCGGGGGGGTCAATGAGCAGTTCTTC
len: 17; j_gene: TRBJ1-2; v_gene: TRBV4-3; d_gene: TRBD1; abundance: once; CDR3aa: CASSQDLGQGGNYGYTF; CDR3nt: TGCGCCAGCAGCCAAGATTTAGGACAGGGGGGGAACTATGGCTACACCTTC
len: 18; j_gene: TRBJ2-3; v_gene: TRBV5-1; d_gene: .; abundance: .; CDR3aa: CASGGRQGEWTATDTQYF; CDR3nt: TGCGCCAGCGGCGGGAGACAGGGAGAGTGGACAGCCACAGATACGCAGTATTTT
len: 15; j_gene: TRBJ1-1; v_gene: TRBV2; d_gene: .; abundance: many; CDR3aa: CASINTRQSRTEAFF; CDR3nt: TGTGCCAGTATTAATACTCGACAGAGCCGCACTGAAGCTTTCTTT
len: 15; j_gene: TRBJ2-2; v_gene: TRBV24-1; d_gene: .; abundance: .; CDR3aa: CATGSFFGDTGELFF; CDR3nt: TGTGCCACCGGATCCTTTTTTGGCGACACCGGGGAGCTGTTTTTT
len: 15; j_gene: TRBJ2-3; v_gene: TRBV12-3/TRBV12-4; d_gene: .; abundance: .; CDR3aa: CASRAGTGWTDTQYF; CDR3nt: TGTGCCAGCAGGGCCGGGACCGGGTGGACAGATACGCAGTATTTT
len: 14; j_gene: TRBJ2-7; v_gene: TRBV29-1; d_gene: TRBD1; abundance: .; CDR3aa: CSVEGTGDLYEQYF; CDR3nt: TGCAGCGTTGAAGGGACAGGGGACTTGTACGAGCAGTACTTC
len: 17; j_gene: TRBJ2-5; v_gene: TRBV20-1; d_gene: TRBD2; abundance: .; CDR3aa: CSARDLKTSGYQETQYF; CDR3nt: TGCAGTGCTAGAGATCTCAAGACTAGCGGCTACCAAGAGACCCAGTACTTC
len: 12; j_gene: TRBJ1-1; v_gene: TRBV29-1; d_gene: TRBD1; abundance: .; CDR3aa: CSVDGTGVEAFF; CDR3nt: TGCAGCGTTGATGGGACAGGGGTCGAAGCTTTCTTT
len: 15; j_gene: TRBJ2-7; v_gene: TRBV29-1; d_gene: TRBD1; abundance: few; CDR3aa: CSVEDRTGISYEQYF; CDR3nt: TGCAGCGTTGAAGACAGGACAGGGATCTCCTACGAGCAGTACTTC
len: 16; j_gene: TRBJ1-2; v_gene: TRBV4-3; d_gene: .; abundance: .; CDR3aa: CASSHPPERQLDGYTF; CDR3nt: TGCGCCAGCAGCCACCCTCCCGAAAGACAGTTAGATGGCTACACCTTC
len: 14; j_gene: TRBJ2-3; v_gene: TRBV29-1; d_gene: TRBD2; abundance: few; CDR3aa: CSVETSGVEDTQYF; CDR3nt: TGCAGCGTTGAGACTAGCGGGGTCGAGGATACGCAGTATTTT
len: 14; j_gene: TRBJ1-1; v_gene: TRBV7-8; d_gene: .; abundance: .; CDR3aa: CASSLYREPTEAFF; CDR3nt: TGTGCCAGCAGCCTATACAGGGAACCCACTGAAGCTTTCTTT
len: 18; j_gene: TRBJ2-1; v_gene: TRBV7-8; d_gene: TRBD1; abundance: .; CDR3aa: CASSSEASGTGLLDEQFF; CDR3nt: TGTGCCAGCAGCTCCGAGGCTTCCGGGACAGGGCTCCTCGATGAGCAGTTCTTC